Shown below are 7 T cell receptor beta chains from a single sample sequenced in a study of identical twins. TCRdb processed the 5' RACE reads anew with MiXCR; each CDR3 protein has one entry. This sample has hundreds of thousands of distinct CDR3 sequences, with 5.5% to 7.5% found just once. The sequenced sample was naive T cells sorted from blood. These TCRs come from a man aged 18 to 29 in good health.

This clonotype was recorded at least ten times. This sequence joins TRBV12-3 or TRBV12-4 and TRBJ2-5; D ambiguous. V was pared by 5 bases and J by 1 base, with 8 bases between. The CDR3 runs 13 residues. The CDR3 spells CASSGPGQETQYF. The CDR3 region has the DNA TGTGCCAGCAGTGGGCCGGGCCAAGAGACCCAGTACTTC.

This clonotype came up a few times. This rearrangement joins TRBV7-8 to TRBJ2-3, with 7 bases identical to TRBD2. CDR1 and CDR2 from the germline V gene are SGHVS and FQNEAQ. V dropped 1 base and J dropped 2; count of bases not matched to a gene: 3. This CDR3 contains 15 residues. CDR3: CASSLGLAATDTQYF. The DNA for the CDR3 is TGTGCCAGCAGCTTAGGGCTAGCGGCCACAGATACGCAGTATTTT.

The chain couples TRBV5-1 to TRBJ2-1; 8 bases map to TRBD2. The germline gives CDR1 SGHRS, CDR2 YFSETQ. CDR3 length: 13 residues. Unmatched junction bases numbered 5, after V lost 2 bases and J lost 10 bases. The chain's CDR3 is CASSFGGEIEQFF. In DNA, the CDR3 is TGCGCCAGCAGCTTCGGGGGGGAGATCGAGCAGTTCTTC. The full variable domain, its missing parts supplied by reference TRBV5-1 and TRBJ2-1, is KAGVTQTPRYLIKTRGQQVTLSCSPISGHRSVSWYQQTPGQGLQFLFEYFSETQRNKGNFPGRFSGRQFSNSRSEMNVSTLELGDSALYLCASSFGGEIEQFFGPGTRLTVL.

The sample holds many counts of this clonotype. V usage is TRBV5-1 and J usage is TRBJ2-1; the D is unclear. The germline gives CDR1 SGHRS, CDR2 YFSETQ. Trimming stripped 0 bases from V and 0 bases from J, with 16 bases between. The CDR3 covers 18 residues. In DNA form, the CDR3 reads TGCGCCAGCAGCTTGGAGGTCGTCGGGTTAAGCTCCTACAATGAGCAGTTCTTC. This encodes CASSLEVVGLSSYNEQFF.

This clonotype showed up many times. This sequence joins TRBV28 and TRBJ2-1; TRBD2 agrees at 10 bases. This CDR3 is 16 amino acids long. Losses at the gene ends were 4 bases for V and 5 bases for J; bases not matched to a gene: 8. CDR1 MDHEN and CDR2 SYDVKM come from the germline V gene. The CDR3 here is CASSSIAGGPNNEQFF. For the CDR3, the DNA is TGTGCCAGCAGTTCCATAGCGGGAGGACCGAACAATGAGCAGTTCTTC. The entire variable domain, with the rest obtained from reference TRBV28 and TRBJ2-1, is as follows: DVKVTQSSRYLVKRTGEKVFLECVQDMDHENMFWYRQDPGLGLRLIYFSYDVKMKEKGDIPEGYSVSREKKERFSLILESASTNQTSMYLCASSSIAGGPNNEQFFGPGTRLTVL.

V and J are TRBV20-1 and TRBJ2-1, with D possibly being TRBD1 or TRBD2 (5 bases each). The CDR3 covers 14 residues. V lost 6 bases to trimming and J lost 6 bases, with 18 bases between them. From germline, CDR1 is DFQATT and CDR2 SNEGSKA (reference sequence). In nucleotides, the CDR3 is TGCAGTGCCTGGCGGGTGGGACGGCTCAATGAGCAGTTCTTC. It translates to CSAWRVGRLNEQFF.

This clonotype was detected ten times or more. This chain uses TRBV9 with TRBJ2-6; the D is unclear. Looked up from germline, CDR1 is SGDLS and CDR2 is YYNGEE. Trimming left V 9 bases short and J 0 bases short, with 4 bases between. The CDR3 consists of 12 residues. The CDR3 loop reads CATSSGANVLTF. The DNA for the CDR3 is TGTGCCACGAGCTCTGGGGCCAACGTCCTGACTTTC.